One and the same sample provided the 31 T cell receptor beta chains below, sequenced in a study of identifying expanded T cells in peripheral blood. This table comes from immunoSEQ multiplex PCR, and its TCRdb copy is limited to in-frame clones, with some not included. The sample holds approximately 110,000 clones, 80% to 90% seen once. The specimen was blood. The receptors were gathered from a person aged 18 to 70 in good health.

The chain recombines TRBV15 with TRBJ2-2; possible D gene TRBD1, 6 bases. Per germline, CDR1 LNHNV and CDR2 YYDKDF (reference sequence). The CDR3 sequence is 15 residues long. V was cut by 1 base and J by 4 bases, with 10 bases left in between. CDR3 DNA: TGTGCCACCAGCAGAGGAGGGGGATTCACCGGGGAGCTGTTTTTT. The encoded protein is CATSRGGGFTGELFF.

This chain uses TRBV15 with TRBJ2-7; no firm D call. V lost 3 bases, J lost 2 bases, and 11 bases lay in between. The CDR3 covers 14 residues. The germline V gene encodes CDR1 LNHNV and CDR2 YYDKDF (reference sequence). CDR3 bases: TGTGCCACCAGCAGGGCCTCCGTAACCTACGAGCAGTACTTC. Protein product: CATSRASVTYEQYF.

The chain combines TRBV18 with TRBJ2-5, with D tentatively TRBD2 (7 bases). CDR1 KGHSH and CDR2 LQKENI come from the germline V gene. V lost 0 bases, J lost 3 bases, and 11 bases lay in between. The CDR3 extends over 15 amino acids. The CDR3 DNA follows: TGTGCCAGCTCACCACCGAGCGGGGACAAAGAGACCCAGTACTTC. This translates into CASSPPSGDKETQYF. The full variable domain, completed using reference TRBV18 and TRBJ2-5, is NAGVMQNPRHLVRRRGQEARLRCSPMKGHSHVYWYRQLPEEGLKFMVYLQKENIIDESGMPKERFSAEFPKEGPSILRIQQVVRGDSAAYFCASSPPSGDKETQYFGPGTRLLVL.

This clone has just one count. CDR3 nucleotides: TGCGCCAGCAGCCAAGATGGGAATAGAGACGAGCAGTACTTC. Amino acids: CASSQDGNRDEQYF. The gene calls are TRBV4-3 and TRBJ2-7; D remains unclear. The V end lost 0 bases, the J end lost 5 bases, and 11 bases lay between the germline ends. Germline V gene lookup returns CDR1 LGHNA and CDR2 YSLEER. CDR3 size: 14 residues.

The chain couples TRBV2 to TRBJ2-3, with D unresolved. Per germline, CDR1 SNHLY and CDR2 FYNNEI. This CDR3 has 12 residues. The germline V and J ends were trimmed by 4 bases and 6 bases, with 8 bases remaining between them. CDR3 in DNA: TGTGCCAGCAGTGGCTGGGGTGATACGCAGTATTTT. Encoded protein: CASSGWGDTQYF.

The gene calls are TRBV13 and TRBJ1-2; 7 positions match TRBD1. CDR1 is PRHDT and CDR2 is FYEKMQ in the germline V gene (reference sequence). The CDR3 spans 15 residues. The V and J ends lost 5 bases and 4 bases, in that order; junction bases with no gene match: 10. CDR3 residues: CASSLRGTVTYGYTF. For the CDR3, the DNA is TGTGCCAGCAGCCTCCGTGGGACAGTGACCTATGGCTACACCTTC.

In the case of this clone: The junction and the germline gene differ at one end; a read error may be behind it. The chain links TRBV7-8 to TRBJ2-7; 9 bases align to TRBD1. CDR3 length equals 14 residues. Germline CDR1 is SGHVS and CDR2 is FQNEAQ. The CDR3 DNA reads as TGTGCCACCTCGAAGGGACAGGGATCCTCCGAGCAGTACTTC. Its translation: CATSKGQGSSEQYF.

This clone was observed a few times. This chain uses TRBV9 with TRBJ2-7, with D tentatively TRBD1 or TRBD2 (6 bases each). Germline V CDR1 and CDR2: SGDLS, YYNGEE. This CDR3 has 15 amino acids. V lost 0 bases to trimming and J lost 3 bases, with 13 bases between them. CDR3 loop: CASSVGPEGVYEQYF. The CDR3 DNA reads as TGTGCCAGCAGCGTAGGACCGGAGGGGGTCTACGAGCAGTACTTC.

The genes are TRBV5-4 and TRBJ1-6; 7 nucleotides agree with TRBD1. This CDR3 has 16 amino acids. V gave up 3 bases and J gave up 0 bases; unmatched junction bases: 3. Germline CDR1 is SGHNT and CDR2 is YYREEE (reference sequence). CDR3 in amino acids: CASSWDSSSYNSPLHF. The DNA of the CDR3 is TGTGCCAGCAGCTGGGACAGCAGCTCCTATAATTCACCCCTCCACTTT.

The V gene is TRBV5-6, the J gene TRBJ2-5; 9 bases line up with TRBD1. Germline V gene data show CDR1 as SGHDT and CDR2 as YYEEEE. Trimming cost V 0 bases and J 3 bases; bases outside gene matches: 0. This CDR3 spans 14 amino acids. In DNA form, the CDR3 reads TGTGCCAGCAGCTTGGGGACAGGGGAAGAGACCCAGTACTTC. It encodes CASSLGTGEETQYF.

This clone is a singleton in its sample. The V and J genes are TRBV5-5 and TRBJ1-1, with D maybe TRBD1 (5 bases). The CDR3 runs to 14 residues. Trimming left V 0 bases short and J 6 bases short, with 12 bases between. CDR1 is SGHKS, CDR2 YYEKEE, per germline (reference sequence). The CDR3 DNA reads TGTGCCAGCAGCTTGGTGGCAGGGTTGGCTGAAGCTTTCTTT. Its translation is CASSLVAGLAEAFF.

This chain links TRBV5-1 with TRBJ2-7, with 11 bases that match TRBD2. CDR1 and CDR2 from the germline V gene are SGHRS and YFSETQ. V was clipped by 3 bases and J by 3 bases; unmatched bases: 5. This CDR3 spans 15 amino acids. The CDR3 nucleotides are TGCGCCAGCAGCTCCCTAGCGGGGGGCCGCTACGAGCAGTACTTC. Translating gives CASSSLAGGRYEQYF.

The V call is TRBV6-6, the J call TRBJ1-5; D is uncertain. Between the trimmed V and J ends, which lost 2 bases and 2 bases, there was a span of 7 bases. The germline V gene encodes CDR1 MNHNY and CDR2 SVGAGI (reference sequence). CDR3 length equals 14 residues. CDR3: CASSYGRGNQPQHF. The CDR3 nucleotides read TGTGCCAGCAGTTACGGGCGCGGCAATCAGCCCCAGCATTTT.

The chain couples TRBV28 to TRBJ2-7; 7 nucleotides align to TRBD1. Germline assignment: CDR1 MDHEN and CDR2 SYDVKM. J was trimmed by 4 bases and V by 2 bases; bases with no gene match: 8. There are 15 residues in the CDR3. As DNA, the CDR3 is TGTGCCAGCAGTTTACCCTCGACAGGGTGGTACGAGCAGTACTTC. Its protein product is CASSLPSTGWYEQYF.

V gene TRBV7-9 combines with J gene TRBJ1-5, with TRBD1 identical over 7 bases. Germline lookup yields CDR1 SEHNR and CDR2 FQNEAQ (reference sequence). The V gene end was trimmed by 1 base and the J gene end by 11 bases; junction bases not matched to a gene: 8. CDR3 length: 14 residues. In nucleotides, the CDR3 is TGTGCCAGCAGCTTAGGACAGGGTAATAGGGCCCAGCATTTT. It is translated as CASSLGQGNRAQHF.

The rearrangement links TRBV11-2 to TRBJ2-7, with 10 bases lining up with TRBD1. Germline V CDR1 and CDR2: SGHAT, FQNNGV. CDR3 size: 15 residues. Trimming cost V 4 bases and J 4 bases; bases outside gene matches: 7. The CDR3 region is CASSSVGTGEYEQYF. Here the CDR3 DNA reads TGTGCCAGCAGCTCAGTGGGGACAGGGGAGTACGAGCAGTACTTC. Complete variable domain (other parts from reference TRBV11-2 and TRBJ2-7): EAGVAQSPRYKIIEKRQSVAFWCNPISGHATLYWYQQILGQGPKLLIQFQNNGVVDDSQLPKDRFSAERLKGVDSTLKIQPAKLEDSAVYLCASSSVGTGEYEQYFGPGTRLTVT.

Only one count was recorded for this clone. The chain recombines TRBV27 with TRBJ2-7, with a tentative D call TRBD1 (6 bases). This CDR3 contains 15 residues. Per germline, CDR1 MNHEY and CDR2 SMNVEV (reference sequence). V was pared by 3 bases and J by 2 bases, with 14 bases between. CDR3 in DNA: TGTGCCAGCAGTTTCGGTACAGGGCCCACCTACGAGCAGTACTTC. Amino acid sequence: CASSFGTGPTYEQYF.

The chain joins TRBV2 to TRBJ1-2; no reliable D call. There are 13 residues in the CDR3. Per the germline V gene, CDR1 is SNHLY and CDR2 is FYNNEI. Trimming pared 1 base from V and 4 bases from J, leaving 7 bases between. CDR3 nucleotides: TGTGCCAGCAGTGAAGGCCCATTCTATGGCTACACCTTC. Its translation: CASSEGPFYGYTF. Full variable domain (outside the CDR3, taken from reference TRBV2 and TRBJ1-2): EPEVTQTPSHQVTQMGQEVILRCVPISNHLYFYWYRQILGQKVEFLVSFYNNEISEKSEIFDDQFSVERPDGSNFTLKIRSTKLEDSAMYFCASSEGPFYGYTFGSGTRLTVV.

This clone was counted once. The chain uses TRBV11-2 and TRBJ2-5; TRBD2 might be the D (5 bases). This CDR3 spans 13 amino acids. V lost 6 bases and J lost 3, with 11 bases in between. CDR1 SGHAT and CDR2 FQNNGV come from the germline V gene. DNA of the CDR3: TGTGCCAGCAGTTTTGGACTGAAAGAGACCCAGTACTTC. Encoded protein: CASSFGLKETQYF.

V and J are TRBV5-1 and TRBJ2-3; 9 bases are a match to TRBD2. Germline V lookup: CDR1 SGHRS, CDR2 YFSETQ. The V and J ends lost 3 bases and 2 bases, in that order; junction bases with no gene match: 1. The CDR3 has 14 residues. CDR3 DNA sequence: TGCGCCAGCAGCTCTAGCGGGGACACAGATACGCAGTATTTT. This translates into CASSSSGDTDTQYF.

The chain is built from TRBV2 and TRBJ2-2; D unclear. CDR1 and CDR2 (germline): SNHLY, FYNNEI. This CDR3 spans 16 amino acids. The V and J ends lost 3 bases and 4 bases respectively, with 15 bases between them. CDR3 loop: CASSEGTGLGTGELFF. CDR3 DNA: TGTGCCAGCAGTGAGGGTACCGGGCTGGGCACCGGGGAGCTGTTTTTT. The full variable domain, its missing parts supplied by reference TRBV2 and TRBJ2-2, is EPEVTQTPSHQVTQMGQEVILRCVPISNHLYFYWYRQILGQKVEFLVSFYNNEISEKSEIFDDQFSVERPDGSNFTLKIRSTKLEDSAMYFCASSEGTGLGTGELFFGEGSRLTVL.

This chain uses TRBV27 with TRBJ2-6; D remains unclear. Germline V gene sequence: CDR1 MNHEY, CDR2 SMNVEV (reference sequence). Trimming pared 2 bases from V and 2 bases from J, leaving 7 bases between. This CDR3 comprises 15 residues. DNA of the CDR3: TGTGCCAGCAGTTTAAAAAGGCCTGGGGCCAACGTCCTGACTTTC. It yields the protein CASSLKRPGANVLTF.

This clone was counted a few times. The CDR3 spells CSASFQYGYTF. As DNA, the CDR3 is TGCAGTGCTAGTTTTCAGTATGGCTACACCTTC. The V gene is TRBV20-1, the J gene TRBJ1-2; D is unresolved. Germline lookup yields CDR1 DFQATT and CDR2 SNEGSKA (reference sequence). The CDR3 is 11 amino acids. Trimming took 3 bases from V and 5 from J, leaving 7 bases between them.

The chain combines TRBV15 with TRBJ2-5, with TRBD1 matching 9 bases. V lost 0 bases to trimming and J lost 4 bases; unmatched junction nucleotides: 9. Germline V gene sequence: CDR1 LNHNV, CDR2 YYDKDF (reference sequence). CDR3 length: 17 amino acids. CDR3 coding DNA: TGTGCCACCAGCAGAGATAGGGACAGGGTGAGACGAGAGACCCAGTACTTC. This codes for CATSRDRDRVRRETQYF. Together with reference TRBV15 and TRBJ2-5, the CDR3 gives the full variable domain: DAMVIQNPRYQVTQFGKPVTLSCSQTLNHNVMYWYQQKSSQAPKLLFHYYDKDFNNEADTPDNFQSRRPNTSFCFLDIRSPGLGDTAMYLCATSRDRDRVRRETQYFGPGTRLLVL.

This rearrangement joins TRBV5-4 to TRBJ1-2, with 7 bases matching TRBD1. Germline lookup yields CDR1 SGHNT and CDR2 YYREEE (reference sequence). After removal of 4 bases from V and 1 base from J, the junction contained 7 bases not matched to a gene. The CDR3 totals 15 residues. DNA of the CDR3: TGTGCCAGCAGCCCCCCAGGGGGAATTAACTATGGCTACACCTTC. Translating gives CASSPPGGINYGYTF.

The V and J genes are TRBV2 and TRBJ2-3; TRBD2 matches 9 bases. This CDR3 has 18 amino acids. V lost 1 base and J lost 0; bases outside the gene matches: 8. CDR1 and CDR2 from the germline V gene are SNHLY and FYNNEI. CDR3 residues: CASSEGVFLAGSTDTQYF. The CDR3 DNA sequence: TGTGCCAGCAGTGAAGGGGTTTTCCTAGCGGGGAGCACAGATACGCAGTATTTT.

DNA for the CDR3: TGCAGCGTTGGCCAGGGGGTCGGCTACACCTTC. This sequence encodes CSVGQGVGYTF. This rearrangement joins TRBV29-1 to TRBJ1-2; 7 bases align to TRBD1. This CDR3 contains 11 residues. The ends lost 4 bases at V and 8 bases at J; junction bases unmatched: 4. In germline, CDR1 is SQVTM, CDR2 ANQGSEA.

This rearrangement joins TRBV2 to TRBJ1-4; D remains ambiguous. V shed 11 bases and J shed 1 base, with 5 bases lying between them. The germline V gene encodes CDR1 SNHLY and CDR2 FYNNEI. The CDR3 has 11 amino acids. The CDR3 is CASQTNEKLFF. CDR3 coding DNA: TGTGCCTCTCAAACTAATGAAAAACTGTTTTTT. The complete variable domain, with remaining parts taken from reference TRBV2 and TRBJ1-4, reads EPEVTQTPSHQVTQMGQEVILRCVPISNHLYFYWYRQILGQKVEFLVSFYNNEISEKSEIFDDQFSVERPDGSNFTLKIRSTKLEDSAMYFCASQTNEKLFFGSGTQLSVL.

This rearrangement joins TRBV18 to TRBJ1-1; TRBD1 might be the D (6 bases). The CDR3 has 14 amino acids. Germline CDR1 KGHSH, CDR2 LQKENI. Trimming removed 5 bases from V and 1 base from J, with 11 bases in between. The CDR3 nucleotides are TGTGCCAGCTCATGGTACAGGGAGAACACTGAAGCTTTCTTT. Its protein product is CASSWYRENTEAFF.

The chain combines TRBV4-1 with TRBJ2-4; possible D gene TRBD1, 5 bases. CDR3 length: 17 residues. Between the trimmed V and J ends, which lost 0 bases and 0 bases, there was a span of 12 bases. Germline V CDR1 and CDR2: MGHRA, YSYEKL. The CDR3 is CASSQDTGLVAKNIQYF. CDR3 sequence (DNA): TGCGCCAGCAGCCAAGACACAGGCCTAGTAGCCAAAAACATTCAGTACTTC.

This clone is a singleton in its sample. The chain uses TRBV27 and TRBJ1-5; TRBD1 aligns across 8 bases. The CDR3 runs to 15 residues. V was clipped by 6 bases and J by 4 bases; unmatched bases: 8. The germline V gene has CDR1 MNHEY and CDR2 SMNVEV (reference sequence). In DNA, the CDR3 is TGTGCCAGCAGACCGAGGACAGGGTCTAATCAGCCCCAGCATTTT. Its translation: CASRPRTGSNQPQHF.